One and the same sample provided the 10 T cell receptor beta chains below, sequenced in a study of blood T cell repertoires in COVID-19 (dated by TCRdb to about 2020). Libraries were prepared through the immunoSEQ multiplex PCR assay. This immuneACCESS table, as held by TCRdb, lists in-frame sequences with V and J called but not all clones. Of the missing ones, under half trace to an unresolved V gene in checked studies; the others have no known cause. In all, the sample holds tens of thousands of clones, and around 88% of those were seen once. The ten largest clones add up to about 4% of the sample. The sample was peripheral blood. The receptor set was obtained from a human donor in a cohort sampled during active COVID-19.

This rearrangement joins TRBV11-2 to TRBJ2-1; possibly TRBD2 for D (7 bases). This CDR3 has 16 amino acids. V lost 5 bases and J 2 bases, leaving 16 bases between the germline ends. Per germline, CDR1 SGHAT and CDR2 FQNNGV. The chain's CDR3 is CASSPEGGNPYNEQFF. The CDR3 bases are TGTGCCAGCAGCCCTGAGGGGGGGAATCCCTACAATGAGCAGTTCTTC.

V and J are TRBV5-1 and TRBJ2-7; 10 nucleotides line up with TRBD1. V was clipped by 3 bases and J by 5 bases; unmatched bases: 14. Germline CDR1 and CDR2: SGHRS and YFSETQ. The CDR3 runs 17 residues. This CDR3 reads CASSSLEGTGVTDEQYF. Written as DNA, the CDR3 is TGCGCCAGCAGCTCATTGGAGGGGACAGGGGTTACGGACGAGCAGTACTTC.

The J gene is TRBJ2-7, the V gene TRBV28, with 8 bases fitting TRBD1. CDR3 size: 19 residues. Germline V lookup: CDR1 MDHEN, CDR2 SYDVKM. The V gene end was trimmed by 3 bases and the J gene end by 6 bases; junction bases not matched to a gene: 22. The CDR3 reads CASSFLSGTGQGVSGEQYF. The CDR3 DNA follows: TGTGCCAGCAGTTTTCTCTCGGGGACAGGTCAAGGCGTTTCTGGCGAGCAGTACTTC.

The chain links TRBV3-1 (or the pseudogene TRBV3-2) to TRBJ1-2, with D possibly matching TRBD1 (5 bases). Trimming took 9 bases from V and 3 from J, leaving 17 bases between them. CDR1 and CDR2 from the germline V gene are LGHDT and YNNKEL (reference sequence). The length of the CDR3 is 14 residues. CDR3 protein: CASWGGTSDYGYTF. The CDR3 DNA is TGTGCCAGTTGGGGGGGGACTTCCGACTATGGCTACACCTTC.

This clone was counted between two and nine times. J is TRBJ1-1 and V is TRBV27, with D tentatively TRBD1 (6 bases). CDR1 is MNHEY and CDR2 is SMNVEV in the germline V gene (reference sequence). The CDR3 sequence is 14 residues long. The V gene lost 2 bases and the J gene lost 1 base, with 8 bases spanning the gap. The CDR3 spells CASSLKQGNTEAFF. CDR3 DNA sequence: TGTGCCAGCAGTTTAAAACAGGGGAACACTGAAGCTTTCTTT.

The chain uses TRBV7-9 and TRBJ1-1; no definite D call. Deletions cut 5 bases from V and 2 bases from J, with 18 bases between. Germline CDR1 SEHNR, CDR2 FQNEAQ (reference sequence). This CDR3 is built from 16 residues. DNA of the CDR3: TGTGCCAGCAGCCAATTAACTCGGGGAGTTAACACTGAAGCTTTCTTT. Translating gives CASSQLTRGVNTEAFF.

The table lists this clone with a count of one. This chain connects TRBV29-1 to TRBJ1-1; no definite D call. Germline CDR1 and CDR2: SQVTM and ANQGSEA. V dropped 4 bases and J dropped 1 base, with 10 bases sitting between them. The CDR3 length is 13 residues. CDR3 in DNA: TGCAGCGTTGGAGGGAAGGGGAACACTGAAGCTTTCTTT. Its translation is CSVGGKGNTEAFF. The whole variable domain, remainder taken from reference TRBV29-1 and TRBJ1-1, is SAVISQKPSRDICQRGTSLTIQCQVDSQVTMMFWYRQQPGQSLTLIATANQGSEATYESGFVIDKFPISRPNLTFSTLTVSNMSPEDSSIYLCSVGGKGNTEAFFGQGTRLTVV.

V and J are TRBV19 and TRBJ2-4, with D maybe TRBD1 (6 bases). In germline, CDR1 is LNHDA, CDR2 SQIVND (reference sequence). The V gene lost 6 bases and the J gene lost 2 bases, with 23 bases spanning the gap. The CDR3 totals 18 residues. The CDR3 region is CASSLRDKPFFTKNIQYF. The CDR3 DNA is TGTGCCAGTAGCCTCCGGGACAAGCCCTTTTTTACCAAAAACATTCAGTACTTC.

The chain employs TRBV9 and TRBJ2-6, with D possibly TRBD1 on 5 matching bases. Germline values: CDR1 SGDLS, CDR2 YYNGEE. This CDR3 contains 18 residues. The V gene lost 3 bases and the J gene lost 1 base, with 17 bases spanning the gap. The CDR3 loop is CASSENRHLTSGANVLTF. The CDR3 bases are TGTGCCAGCAGCGAGAACAGGCATCTTACTTCTGGGGCCAACGTCCTGACTTTC.

V gene TRBV9 combines with J gene TRBJ2-7, with 7 bases fitting TRBD1. Trimming cost V 4 bases and J 6 bases; bases outside gene matches: 10. This CDR3 is built from 14 residues. In germline, CDR1 is SGDLS, CDR2 YYNGEE. The CDR3 DNA follows: TGTGCCAGCAGCTCATCAAACAGGGGATCCGAGCAGTACTTC. It is translated as CASSSSNRGSEQYF.